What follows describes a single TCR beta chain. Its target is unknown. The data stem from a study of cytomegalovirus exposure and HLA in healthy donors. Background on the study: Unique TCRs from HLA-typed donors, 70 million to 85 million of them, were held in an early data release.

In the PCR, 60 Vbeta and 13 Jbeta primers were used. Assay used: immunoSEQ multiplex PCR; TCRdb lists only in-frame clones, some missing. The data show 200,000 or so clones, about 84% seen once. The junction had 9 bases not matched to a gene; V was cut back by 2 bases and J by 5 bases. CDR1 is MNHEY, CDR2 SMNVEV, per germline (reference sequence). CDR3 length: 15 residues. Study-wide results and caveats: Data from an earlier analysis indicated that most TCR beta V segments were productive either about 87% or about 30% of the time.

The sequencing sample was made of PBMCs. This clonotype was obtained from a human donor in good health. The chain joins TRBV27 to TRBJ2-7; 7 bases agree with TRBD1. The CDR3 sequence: CASSLRQGFNHEQYF. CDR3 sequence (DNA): TGTGCCAGCAGTTTACGACAGGGCTTTAATCACGAGCAGTACTTC.